These 6 T cell receptor beta chains came from one sample sequenced in a study of breast tumors, draining lymph nodes, adjacent tissues. TCRdb reanalysed the multiplex PCR reads using MiXCR and keeps one entry per CDR3 protein. This table has about 130,000 distinct CDR3 sequences, roughly 21% appearing once. Samples came from axillary lymph nodes draining the breast cancer. Sample: axillary lymph node tissue. Receptors were obtained from a female donor with breast cancer. Some clones in this sample may be carry-over from other donors' samples.

This clonotype appeared many times. This sequence joins TRBV7-2 and TRBJ2-7; D perhaps matches TRBD1 (6 bases). CDR1 and CDR2 from the germline V gene are SGHTA and FQGNSA. This CDR3 contains 12 residues. Trimming removed 3 bases from V and 7 bases from J, with 10 bases in between. The CDR3 DNA reads TGTGCCAGCAGCTTCCCCGGGACAGAGCAGTACTTC. Translated: CASSFPGTEQYF.

Concerning this clonotype: A much larger clone lies one base from this, so it may be a read error. V gene TRBV6-1 combines with J gene TRBJ1-2; D perhaps matches TRBD1 (6 bases). This CDR3 is built from 15 residues. Per the germline V gene, CDR1 is MNHNS and CDR2 is SASEGT. The CDR3, as DNA: TGTGCCAGCAGTGTTTCAGGGGATTCTAACTATGGCTACGCCTTC. It translates to CASSVSGDSNYGYAF.

The sample holds many counts of this clonotype. This chain links TRBV19 with TRBJ2-5; D might be TRBD2 (6 bases). The CDR3 totals 13 residues. The germline V gene has CDR1 LNHDA and CDR2 SQIVND (reference sequence). V was cut by 0 bases and J by 8 bases, with 10 bases left in between. CDR3 region: CASSIDRGATQYF. In DNA, the CDR3 is TGTGCCAGTAGTATAGATCGCGGGGCCACCCAGTACTTC.

This clonotype was observed many times. This chain connects TRBV7-3 to TRBJ2-2; no reliable D call. This CDR3 has 13 residues. The V end lost 5 bases, the J end lost 5 bases, and 9 bases lay between the germline ends. From germline, CDR1 is SGHTA and CDR2 FQGTGA. CDR3 nucleotide sequence: TGTGCCAGCAGCGGCGGTGATACCGGGGAGCTGTTTTTT. Amino acids: CASSGGDTGELFF.

The V gene is TRBV15, the J gene TRBJ2-2; 7 bases are shared with TRBD1. CDR3 size: 13 residues. Per the germline V gene, CDR1 is LNHNV and CDR2 is YYDKDF (reference sequence). Trimming took 5 bases from V and 6 from J; bases not matched to a gene: 3. CDR3 DNA: TGTGCCACCAGCGGGCAGGGGGCCGGGGAGCTGTTTTTT. This gives the protein CATSGQGAGELFF.

At least ten counts were recorded for this clonotype. This chain links TRBV15 with TRBJ2-5; 14 nucleotides line up with TRBD2. The CDR3 extends over 17 amino acids. V shed 0 bases and J 1 base; nucleotides not matched to a gene: 1. Germline CDR1 LNHNV, CDR2 YYDKDF (reference sequence). The CDR3 here is CATSREGLAGAQETQYF. In DNA form, the CDR3 reads TGTGCCACCAGCAGAGAGGGACTAGCGGGGGCCCAAGAGACCCAGTACTTC.